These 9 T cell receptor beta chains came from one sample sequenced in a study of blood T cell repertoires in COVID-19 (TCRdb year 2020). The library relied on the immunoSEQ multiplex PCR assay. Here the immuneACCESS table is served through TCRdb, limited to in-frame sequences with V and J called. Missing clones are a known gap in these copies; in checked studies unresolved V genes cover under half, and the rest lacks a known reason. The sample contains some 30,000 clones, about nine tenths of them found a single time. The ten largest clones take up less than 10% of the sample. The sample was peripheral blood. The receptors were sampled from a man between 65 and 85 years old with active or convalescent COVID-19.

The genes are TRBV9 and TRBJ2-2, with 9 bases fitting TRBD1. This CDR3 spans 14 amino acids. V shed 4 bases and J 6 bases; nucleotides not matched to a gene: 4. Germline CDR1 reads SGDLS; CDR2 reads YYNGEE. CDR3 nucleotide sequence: TGTGCCAGCAGCACAAGACAGGGGGCCGGGGAGCTGTTTTTT. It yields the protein CASSTRQGAGELFF.

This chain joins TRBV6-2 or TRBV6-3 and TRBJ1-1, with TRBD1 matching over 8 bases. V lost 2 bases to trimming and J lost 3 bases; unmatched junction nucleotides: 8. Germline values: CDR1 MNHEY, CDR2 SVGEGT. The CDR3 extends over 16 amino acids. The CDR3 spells CASSYADRGRDTEAFF. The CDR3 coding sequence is TGTGCCAGCAGTTACGCAGACAGGGGCCGGGACACTGAAGCTTTCTTT.

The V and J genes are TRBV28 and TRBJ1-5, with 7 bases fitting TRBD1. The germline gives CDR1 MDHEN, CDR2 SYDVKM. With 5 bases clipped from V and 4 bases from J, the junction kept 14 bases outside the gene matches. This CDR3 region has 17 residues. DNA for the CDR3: TGTGCCAGCAGTCTCTATAGGGAAGGGGGCGGAAATCAGCCCCAGCATTTT. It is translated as CASSLYREGGGNQPQHF.

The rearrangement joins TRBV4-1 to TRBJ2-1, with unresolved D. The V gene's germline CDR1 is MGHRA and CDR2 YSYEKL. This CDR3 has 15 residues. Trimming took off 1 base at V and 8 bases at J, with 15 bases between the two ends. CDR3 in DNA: TGCGCCAGCAGCCAAGTTCCCACCTATATGGATGAGCAGTTCTTC. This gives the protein CASSQVPTYMDEQFF.

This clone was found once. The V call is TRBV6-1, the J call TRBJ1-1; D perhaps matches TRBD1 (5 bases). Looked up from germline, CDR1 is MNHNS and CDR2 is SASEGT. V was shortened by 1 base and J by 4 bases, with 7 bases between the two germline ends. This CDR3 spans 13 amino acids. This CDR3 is CASSEVQGTEAFF. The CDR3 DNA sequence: TGTGCCAGCAGTGAAGTCCAGGGCACTGAAGCTTTCTTT.

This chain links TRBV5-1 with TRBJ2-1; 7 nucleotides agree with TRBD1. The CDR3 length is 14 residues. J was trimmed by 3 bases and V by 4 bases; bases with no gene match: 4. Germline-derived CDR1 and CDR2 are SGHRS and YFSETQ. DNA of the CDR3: TGCGCCAGCAGCCCGGGACAGAACTACAATGAGCAGTTCTTC. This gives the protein CASSPGQNYNEQFF.

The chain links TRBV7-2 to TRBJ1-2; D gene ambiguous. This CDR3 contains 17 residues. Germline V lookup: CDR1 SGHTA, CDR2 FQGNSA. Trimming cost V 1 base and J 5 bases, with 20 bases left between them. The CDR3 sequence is CASSLGGLGKTGYGYTF. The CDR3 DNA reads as TGTGCCAGCAGCTTAGGAGGGCTTGGGAAGACCGGATATGGCTACACCTTC.

The CDR3 here is CASSPPARQATNTGELFF. The CDR3 nucleotides read TGTGCCAGCAGCCCCCCGGCAAGACAGGCGACTAACACCGGGGAGCTGTTTTTT. V usage is TRBV7-8 and J usage is TRBJ2-2; possibly TRBD1 for D (6 bases). This CDR3 spans 18 amino acids. Germline CDR1 SGHVS, CDR2 FQNEAQ. V was pared by 5 bases and J by 2 bases, with 21 bases between. The full variable domain, with the rest looked up from reference TRBV7-8 and TRBJ2-2, is GAGVSQSPRYKVAKRGQDVALRCDPISGHVSLFWYQQALGQGPEFLTYFQNEAQLDKSGLPSDRFFAERPEGSVSTLKIQRTQQEDSAVYLCASSPPARQATNTGELFFGEGSRLTVL.

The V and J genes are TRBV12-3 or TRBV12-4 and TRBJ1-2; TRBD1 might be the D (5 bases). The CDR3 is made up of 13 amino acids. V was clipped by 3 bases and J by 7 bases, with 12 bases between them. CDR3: CASSFARVGGYTF. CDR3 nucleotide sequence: TGTGCCAGCAGTTTTGCCAGGGTAGGTGGCTACACCTTC.